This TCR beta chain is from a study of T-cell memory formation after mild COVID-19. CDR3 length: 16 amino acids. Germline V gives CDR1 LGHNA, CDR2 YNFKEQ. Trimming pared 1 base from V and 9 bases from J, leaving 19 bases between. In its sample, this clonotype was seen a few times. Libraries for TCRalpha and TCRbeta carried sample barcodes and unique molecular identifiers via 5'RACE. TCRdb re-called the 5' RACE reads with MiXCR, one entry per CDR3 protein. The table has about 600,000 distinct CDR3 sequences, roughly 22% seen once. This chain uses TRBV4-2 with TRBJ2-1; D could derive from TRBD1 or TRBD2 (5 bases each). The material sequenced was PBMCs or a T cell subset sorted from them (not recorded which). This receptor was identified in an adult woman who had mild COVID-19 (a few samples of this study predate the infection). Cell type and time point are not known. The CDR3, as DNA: TGTGCCAGCAGCCAAGCACGGGACCCCGCTTTAGGTGAGCAGTTCTTC. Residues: CASSQARDPALGEQFF.